The source of this T cell receptor (beta chain) is a study of T cells in Graves' hyperthyroidism and ophthalmopathy. Broader study findings: Appearing also in blood were most of the thyroid clonotypes expanded above 0.001. Separation of ophthalmopathy from stable hyperthyroidism was achieved by a 13 V-J model.

This clonotype was seen repeatedly, ten times or more. Its target is unknown. A patient was excluded if there was uncontrolled infection, other autoimmune disease, pregnancy or lactation. This sample holds PBMCs from less than 11 ml fresh peripheral blood. RNA transcripts provided the source from which TCR beta CDR3 regions were amplified. HTBI primers were the set used in a first-round RT-PCR of the TCR CDR3. Each CDR3 protein gets one entry after TCRdb re-called the multiplex PCR reads with MiXCR. The repertoire holds 700,000 or so distinct CDR3 sequences, with about 14% as singletons. CDR1 is SQVTM and CDR2 is ANQGSEA in the germline V gene. With V trimmed by 1 base and J by 0 bases, 9 bases remained unmatched. The CDR3 length is 16 residues.

This rearrangement joins TRBV29-1 to TRBJ2-7; 7 bases align to TRBD1. The source of this sequence is a woman between 45 and 60 years old with Graves' ophthalmopathy. Input material: blood. CDR3 in DNA: TGCAGCGTTGAAGGGGGTGGACAGGAGAGCTCCTACGAGCAGTACTTC. As protein: CSVEGGGQESSYEQYF.